What follows are 7 T cell receptor beta chains derived from one specimen sequenced in a study of OX40 agonist ivuxolimab in advanced cancers. Here immunoSEQ multiplex PCR was the method, and the copy in TCRdb shows in-frame clones only, minus some. The table records tens of thousands of clones, around nine tenths of them present only once. The input for sequencing was CD4+ or CD8+ T cells sorted from blood, taken in a trial of the OX40 agonist ivuxolimab. These receptors originate from an adult with an advanced solid tumor such as melanoma, head and neck, liver or kidney cancer.

The chain links TRBV18 to TRBJ2-1; D not resolved. Germline-derived CDR1 and CDR2 are KGHSH and LQKENI. V was pared by 0 bases and J by 5 bases, with 20 bases between. The CDR3 loop spans 18 amino acids. CDR3 nucleotides: TGTGCCAGCTCACCACCGGTCGGGCTACCTCTTTTGAACAATGAGCAGTTCTTC. Residues: CASSPPVGLPLLNNEQFF. Combining the CDR3 with reference TRBV18 and TRBJ2-1 gives the whole variable domain NAGVMQNPRHLVRRRGQEARLRCSPMKGHSHVYWYRQLPEEGLKFMVYLQKENIIDESGMPKERFSAEFPKEGPSILRIQQVVRGDSAAYFCASSPPVGLPLLNNEQFFGPGTRLTVL.

The chain uses TRBV9 and TRBJ1-2, with 9 bases fitting TRBD1. Germline CDR1 is SGDLS and CDR2 is YYNGEE. The length of the CDR3 is 17 residues. V lost 4 bases, J lost 1 base, and 11 bases stayed unmatched. Here the CDR3 DNA reads TGTGCCAGCAGCCCCACGGGACAGGGATATGGTAACTATGGCTACACCTTC. Amino acids: CASSPTGQGYGNYGYTF.

The table lists this clone with a few counts. This chain connects TRBV10-1 to TRBJ1-5; TRBD1 is a possible D gene (6 bases). This CDR3 has 13 amino acids. Germline values: CDR1 WNHNN, CDR2 SYGVQD (reference sequence). V was pared by 8 bases and J by 2 bases, with 10 bases between. CDR3 amino acids: CASPGGGNQPQHF. The CDR3 DNA reads as TGCGCCAGCCCTGGGGGCGGCAATCAGCCCCAGCATTTT.

The chain joins TRBV2 to TRBJ1-2; D is unresolved. The germline CDR1 and CDR2 sequences are SNHLY and FYNNEI. Trimming pared 6 bases from V and 6 bases from J, leaving 8 bases between. The CDR3 sequence is 11 residues long. The CDR3 region has the DNA TGTGCCAGCAGCCCCGGTGATGGCTACACCTTC. It specifies CASSPGDGYTF.

This sequence joins TRBV7-2 and TRBJ2-5; D not resolved. This CDR3 region has 14 residues. V shed 5 bases and J shed 5 bases, with 15 bases lying between them. Germline CDR1 SGHTA, CDR2 FQGNSA. The CDR3 spells CASSTPPLRETQYF. DNA for the CDR3: TGTGCCAGCAGCACCCCCCCGTTGCGGGAGACCCAGTACTTC.

The chain has TRBV5-1 and TRBJ2-7; 9 positions match TRBD2. CDR1 is SGHRS and CDR2 is YFSETQ in the germline V gene. The CDR3 covers 16 residues. V lost 3 bases, J lost 8 bases, and 15 bases stayed unmatched. DNA for the CDR3: TGCGCCAGCAGCTCCTCGCTCGGGACTAGCTCTCCCCAGCAGTACTTC. It is translated as CASSSSLGTSSPQQYF.

The chain joins TRBV9 to TRBJ2-7, with 8 bases identical to TRBD2. The CDR3 has 15 amino acids. Germline V gene data show CDR1 as SGDLS and CDR2 as YYNGEE. Unmatched junction bases numbered 10, after V lost 4 bases and J lost 4 bases. In DNA form, the CDR3 reads TGTGCCAGCAGCCCCTTAACCGGGAGGGCTTACGAGCAGTACTTC. Its translation is CASSPLTGRAYEQYF.